The text below deals with one T cell receptor (beta chain). Its antigen has not been determined. No base-level quality is on record; no much larger clone is a single base apart. A second Seattle source provided samples from volunteer blood donors who had recovered from COVID-19. Collaborating institutions collected whole blood in K2EDTA tubes following their own protocols. Collaborator samples were shipped for TCRbeta analysis as frozen whole blood, isolated PBMCs, or DNA extracted from either sample type. TCRbeta CDR3 regions were amplified from genomic DNA by means of the immunoSEQ Assay, a bias-controlled multiplex PCR. The authors processed their data as follows. Nucleated cell counts per sample were estimated from amplification of reference gene primers within the assay. To quantify the absolute abundance of each unique TCRbeta CDR3 rearrangement, sequence reads were collapsed and filtered. For each sample, productive Simpson clonality was calculated by taking the square root of Simpson's diversity index across productive rearrangements. TCRdb carries this immuneACCESS record with in-frame sequences only. Its versions omit some clonotypes, under half of them owing to an unresolved V gene in the studies checked, with the rest unexplained. V and J calls and clone size are those listed in that table; D and trimming were worked out from the DNA. The sample table shows about 300,000 clones, and roughly four fifths are seen once. The ten biggest clones cover approximately 9% of the sample.

The source of the sample is a study of blood T cell repertoires in COVID-19 (dated by TCRdb to 2019 to 2021). Study-wide context: Collaborator samples came from the United States, Italy and Spain and covered acute and convalescent phases of COVID-19. Sample metadata almost always included a de-identified subject ID, COVID-19 status, age in years and sex. Where HLA class I and class II types were available, the types were taken from metadata supplied by the sample provider, not from assay-based typing. The samples were drawn from the first 160 participants of the ongoing ImmuneRACE study and from 1,200 or so subjects provided by 6 global collaborators. The dataset comprised deeply sampled blood TCRbeta repertoires from subjects exposed to, actively infected with, or recovered from COVID-19. A freely available public database, intended as a resource for researchers studying the immune response to SARS-CoV-2, is where the repertoires were released. The prospective study material was composed of cDNA or gDNA derived from T cells, B-cell-depleted T cells, or PBMCs.

What the research found in general, with its limitations: Clinical and demographic metadata were provided uncurated, with the amount varying by source and participant.

The CDR3 runs 13 amino acids, cysteine and phenylalanine included. Only CDR3 DNA remains: 39 bases, in frame from the first base. CDR1 KGHDR and CDR2 SFDVKD are derived from the germline V gene. The junction shows trimming of 7 bases on V and 4 bases on J, plus 10 bases between the germline ends. Sequencing was performed on peripheral blood. The chain links TRBV24-1 with TRBJ1-5; 5 matching bases give a weak D call of TRBD1. The sequence was obtained from a woman in her fifties or sixties who had recovered from COVID-19. The CDR3 here reads CATRGAGNQPQHF. The DNA reads TGTGCCACCAGAGGGGCCGGGAATCAGCCCCAGCATTTT.